The 22 T cell receptor beta chains listed next were all sequenced from one sample in a study of blood T cell repertoires in COVID-19. Some clones are missing from TCRdb's copy, which holds only in-frame ones; the method was immunoSEQ multiplex PCR. The data contain some 300,000 clones, approximately 86% of them singletons. Sequences were obtained from peripheral blood. Every receptor here comes from a woman between 65 and 79 years old with COVID-19, enrolled during active disease.

J is TRBJ2-7 and V is TRBV30; 7 bases agree with TRBD1. In germline, CDR1 is GTSNPN, CDR2 SVGIG (reference sequence). V lost 2 bases and J lost 1; bases outside the gene matches: 2. This CDR3 region has 13 residues. CDR3 in amino acids: CAWSLDRSYEQYF. The CDR3 nucleotides are TGTGCCTGGAGTTTGGACAGGTCCTACGAGCAGTACTTC.

In DNA, the CDR3 is TGTGCCAGCAGGGGGACAGGGACGTTCAATCAGCCCCAGCATTTT. This sequence encodes CASRGTGTFNQPQHF. The chain has TRBV6-5 and TRBJ1-5; TRBD1 matches 9 bases. Germline values: CDR1 MNHEY, CDR2 SVGAGI. The CDR3 totals 15 residues. The J segment lost 3 bases and the V segment lost 6 bases, leaving 6 bases of the junction unmatched.

This chain connects TRBV3-1 (or the pseudogene TRBV3-2) to TRBJ1-1; D is perhaps TRBD1 (6 bases). V was pared by 4 bases and J by 6 bases, with 12 bases between. The CDR3 is made up of 13 amino acids. Germline V CDR1 and CDR2: LGHDT, YNNKEL (reference sequence). CDR3 sequence: CASSPQGFPEAFF. The CDR3 nucleotides are TGTGCCAGCAGCCCACAGGGATTCCCTGAAGCTTTCTTT.

The chain is built from TRBV3-1 (or the pseudogene TRBV3-2) and TRBJ1-4; D is ambiguous. V was clipped by 2 bases and J by 0 bases, with 13 bases between them. CDR3 length: 17 amino acids. Germline assignment: CDR1 LGHDT and CDR2 YNNKEL (reference sequence). CDR3 sequence reads: CASSQWETRATNEKLFF. Here the CDR3 DNA reads TGTGCCAGCAGCCAATGGGAGACTCGGGCAACTAATGAAAAACTGTTTTTT.

The chain joins TRBV5-4 to TRBJ1-1, with a possible D match to TRBD1 (5 bases). V lost 2 bases and J lost 2, with 7 bases in between. The germline V gene has CDR1 SGHNT and CDR2 YYREEE (reference sequence). CDR3 length: 13 residues. The CDR3 sequence is CASSFDRNTEAFF. In DNA, the CDR3 is TGTGCCAGCAGCTTTGACAGAAACACTGAAGCTTTCTTT. The full variable domain, rest sourced from reference TRBV5-4 and TRBJ1-1, is ETGVTQSPTHLIKTRGQQVTLRCSSQSGHNTVSWYQQALGQGPQFIFQYYREEENGRGNFPPRFSGLQFPNYSSELNVNALELDDSALYLCASSFDRNTEAFFGQGTRLTVV.

To note about this clone: The same CDR3 arises from other DNA sequences in this sample as well. The chain uses TRBV3-1 (or the pseudogene TRBV3-2) and TRBJ1-1; TRBD1 is a possible D gene (6 bases). This CDR3 is 14 amino acids long. Per germline, CDR1 LGHDT and CDR2 YNNKEL (reference sequence). V was pared by 1 base and J by 3 bases, with 9 bases between. The CDR3 spells CASSQAPGDTEAFF. The CDR3 DNA reads TGTGCCAGCAGCCAAGCCCCAGGGGACACTGAAGCTTTCTTT.

The V and J genes are TRBV5-1 and TRBJ1-4, with D perhaps matching TRBD1 (6 bases). The CDR3 consists of 14 residues. The V and J ends lost 4 bases and 6 bases respectively, with 13 bases between them. Per germline, CDR1 SGHRS and CDR2 YFSETQ. The CDR3 DNA is TGCGCCAGCAGCCCGGGACAACTCGATGAAAAACTGTTTTTT. Protein sequence: CASSPGQLDEKLFF.

The chain carries TRBV19 and TRBJ1-3; D unclear. V was pared by 7 bases and J by 4 bases, with 8 bases between. The CDR3 loop spans 12 amino acids. CDR1 is LNHDA and CDR2 is SQIVND in the germline V gene (reference sequence). CDR3 protein: CASNPGGNTIYF. As DNA, the CDR3 is TGTGCCAGTAACCCCGGGGGAAACACCATATATTTT.

This clone was seen only once. V gene TRBV6-5 combines with J gene TRBJ2-2, with TRBD1 matching over 10 bases. Germline trimming cut 7 bases from V and 2 bases from J; bases unmatched to any gene: 4. Germline CDR1 and CDR2: MNHEY and SVGAGI. The CDR3 spans 15 residues. CDR3 protein: CASTDRGRNTGELFF. CDR3 nucleotide sequence: TGTGCCAGCACCGACAGGGGGCGCAACACCGGGGAGCTGTTTTTT.

The chain links TRBV27 to TRBJ1-1, with D possibly being TRBD1 (5 bases). The CDR3 totals 15 residues. Trimming stripped 2 bases from V and 1 base from J, with 11 bases between. The V gene's germline CDR1 is MNHEY and CDR2 SMNVEV (reference sequence). The CDR3 bases are TGTGCCAGCAGTTTACCCCCTGACAGGAACACTGAAGCTTTCTTT. It yields the protein CASSLPPDRNTEAFF.

V and J are TRBV7-2 and TRBJ2-5; 15 positions match TRBD2. Germline V gives CDR1 SGHTA, CDR2 FQGNSA. The CDR3 is made up of 16 amino acids. The junction had 8 bases not matched to a gene; V was cut back by 1 base and J by 11 bases. CDR3 loop: CASSLGTSGGALWQYF. In DNA, the CDR3 is TGTGCCAGCAGCTTAGGGACTAGCGGGGGGGCCTTATGGCAGTACTTC.

The rearrangement joins TRBV4-1 to TRBJ2-1; 8 positions agree with TRBD2. The ends lost 4 bases at V and 2 bases at J; junction bases unmatched: 13. Germline-derived CDR1 and CDR2 are MGHRA and YSYEKL. CDR3 length: 18 residues. CDR3 coding DNA: TGCGCCAGCAGCCTATGGCGCCCAGCGGGGGTTGCCTACAATGAGCAGTTCTTC. It encodes CASSLWRPAGVAYNEQFF.

This clone has just one count. The CDR3 nucleotides read TGTGCCTGGAGTCCCGGGGGGCTCGACACCGGGGAGCTGTTTTTT. Translating gives CAWSPGGLDTGELFF. This rearrangement joins TRBV30 to TRBJ2-2; TRBD2 is a possible D gene (7 bases). This CDR3 is 15 amino acids long. Trimming stripped 2 bases from V and 3 bases from J, with 13 bases between. CDR1 is GTSNPN, CDR2 SVGIG, per germline (reference sequence).

The gene calls are TRBV28 and TRBJ1-2, with TRBD1 matching 7 bases. CDR1 is MDHEN, CDR2 SYDVKM, per germline. The CDR3 length is 12 residues. The V segment lost 3 bases and the J segment 11 bases; nucleotides outside the gene matches: 6. DNA for the CDR3: TGTGCCAGCAGTTTGGGGACAGAAAGGTACACCTTC. Amino acids: CASSLGTERYTF.

The V call is TRBV5-6, the J call TRBJ1-2, with TRBD1 identical over 9 bases. J gave up 1 base and V 0 bases, and 1 base lay outside the gene matches. CDR3 size: 15 residues. Per germline, CDR1 SGHDT and CDR2 YYEEEE. CDR3 sequence (DNA): TGTGCCAGCAGCTTGGGACAGGGGGTTAACTATGGCTACACCTTC. Encoded protein: CASSLGQGVNYGYTF.

The genes are TRBV5-1 and TRBJ2-5, with D possibly being TRBD2 (5 bases). CDR3 length equals 14 residues. Deletions cut 0 bases from V and 1 base from J, with 7 bases between. CDR1 and CDR2 from the germline V gene are SGHRS and YFSETQ. This CDR3 is CASSLGGPQETQYF. Here the CDR3 DNA reads TGCGCCAGCAGCTTGGGAGGGCCCCAAGAGACCCAGTACTTC.

This chain connects TRBV6-2 or TRBV6-3 to TRBJ1-5; D remains ambiguous. Germline lookup yields CDR1 MNHEY and CDR2 SVGEGT. The V end was cut by 2 bases, the J end by 4 bases, with 6 bases between. CDR3 size: 13 residues. CDR3 sequence: CASSYNQNQPQHF. CDR3 DNA sequence: TGTGCCAGCAGTTACAATCAGAATCAGCCCCAGCATTTT.

The J gene is TRBJ2-7, the V gene TRBV2; D might be TRBD1 (6 bases). Trimming pared 1 base from V and 5 bases from J, leaving 12 bases between. CDR3 length: 14 amino acids. Germline V gives CDR1 SNHLY, CDR2 FYNNEI. The CDR3 coding sequence is TGTGCCAGCAGTGAAGGGACAGATGGCCACGAGCAGTACTTC. This sequence encodes CASSEGTDGHEQYF.

The chain has TRBV29-1 and TRBJ2-2, with a possible D match to TRBD2 (5 bases). V was clipped by 2 bases and J by 0 bases, with 10 bases between them. This CDR3 is built from 15 residues. Germline CDR1 SQVTM, CDR2 ANQGSEA. Written as DNA, the CDR3 is TGCAGCGTTGAAAGGACGGGGTCGAACACCGGGGAGCTGTTTTTT. Translation gives CSVERTGSNTGELFF.

This clone was seen a few times. The V and J genes are TRBV7-2 and TRBJ2-5; tentative D call: TRBD1 (5 bases). Germline loops: CDR1 SGHTA, CDR2 FQGNSA. The CDR3 totals 13 residues. Trimming stripped 0 bases from V and 4 bases from J, with 6 bases between. The DNA of the CDR3 is TGTGCCAGCAGCTTAGCCAGGGCAGAGACCCAGTACTTC. Translating gives CASSLARAETQYF.

A remark on this clone: Other nucleotide sequences in the sample specify the same CDR3. For the CDR3, the DNA is TGTGCCAGCAGCCCAAGAACAGGGGACAATCAGCCCCAGCATTTT. This translates into CASSPRTGDNQPQHF. V usage is TRBV27 and J usage is TRBJ1-5; 7 bases map to TRBD1. The CDR3 spans 15 residues. The germline V gene encodes CDR1 MNHEY and CDR2 SMNVEV (reference sequence). J gave up 3 bases and V 6 bases, and 8 bases lay outside the gene matches.

The chain uses TRBV19 and TRBJ1-2; possible D gene TRBD1, 6 bases. The CDR3 is 14 amino acids. V was clipped by 5 bases and J by 0 bases, with 10 bases between them. From germline, CDR1 is LNHDA and CDR2 SQIVND (reference sequence). The CDR3 region has the DNA TGTGCCAGTAGTCCGGGGACACCTAACTATGGCTACACCTTC. This encodes CASSPGTPNYGYTF.